Below are 8 T cell receptor beta chains sequenced from a single sample in a study of shared T cell receptors in the human thymus listed by TCRdb under 2021. The library was made by the immunoSEQ multiplex PCR assay. TCRdb took this table from immuneACCESS and kept in-frame rearrangements with V and J called. Such tables lack part of the clones; where checked against another copy, unresolved V genes explain under half of the gap, and the rest is unexplained. Recorded for this sample are roughly 500,000 clones; around 78% of them occurred a single time. In total, the top ten clones hold around 0.013% of the sample. The data also belong to a second study, concerning human thymus T cells.

The sequenced material came from thymocytes. These receptors came from a boy under two years old with a congenital heart defect. Donor details come from another sample of the same person, matched by shared clones.

The genes are TRBV27 and TRBJ1-1; TRBD1 is a possible D gene (5 bases). This CDR3 is built from 14 residues. Trimming took 6 bases from V and 5 from J, leaving 16 bases between them. Per germline, CDR1 MNHEY and CDR2 SMNVEV (reference sequence). CDR3 coding DNA: TGTGCCAGCAGATGGCGGGGACCGGGGACTGAAGCTTTCTTT. Residues: CASRWRGPGTEAFF.

The sample holds one count of this clone. This chain joins TRBV5-5 and TRBJ1-1, with TRBD1 identical over 11 bases. The CDR3 extends over 14 amino acids. CDR1 is SGHKS and CDR2 is YYEKEE in the germline V gene (reference sequence). Trimming cost V 4 bases and J 3 bases; bases outside gene matches: 2. This CDR3 is CASSGDRGDTEAFF. The CDR3 region has the DNA TGTGCCAGCAGCGGGGACAGGGGGGACACTGAAGCTTTCTTT.

This clone has just one count. This chain connects TRBV27 to TRBJ2-3; possible D gene TRBD2, 6 bases. The CDR3 is 14 amino acids. V lost 5 bases and J lost 5, with 14 bases in between. The germline V gene has CDR1 MNHEY and CDR2 SMNVEV (reference sequence). CDR3 in DNA: TGTGCCAGCAGTCCCCGGGGGAGAGGAGATACGCAGTATTTT. It codes for CASSPRGRGDTQYF.

The CDR3 region is CASSQEWRGTGEANYGYTF. The CDR3, as DNA: TGTGCCAGCAGCCAAGAGTGGAGGGGCACAGGGGAGGCTAACTATGGCTACACCTTC. V gene TRBV14 combines with J gene TRBJ1-2, with TRBD1 matching 7 bases. V was pared by 0 bases and J by 0 bases, with 13 bases of the junction left unmatched. There are 19 residues in the CDR3. Germline CDR1 and CDR2: SGHDN and FVKESK.

This sequence joins TRBV19 and TRBJ2-5; D may be TRBD2 (5 bases). The germline V and J ends were trimmed by 8 bases and 4 bases, with 11 bases remaining between them. The CDR3 length is 12 residues. Germline CDR1 reads LNHDA; CDR2 reads SQIVND (reference sequence). The CDR3 region is CASRAAGETQYF. The DNA of the CDR3 is TGTGCCAGTCGAGCCGCGGGAGAGACCCAGTACTTC.

The chain has TRBV6-5 and TRBJ2-7; 10 bases agree with TRBD2. The V gene's germline CDR1 is MNHEY and CDR2 SVGAGI. The junction had 7 bases not matched to a gene; V was cut back by 6 bases and J by 5 bases. The CDR3 is 14 residues long. The CDR3 sequence is CASRSSTSGHEQYF. The DNA for the CDR3 is TGTGCCAGCAGATCGTCGACTAGCGGGCACGAGCAGTACTTC.

The genes are TRBV7-9 and TRBJ2-7; 8 bases fit TRBD2. The CDR3 has 14 residues. Trimming took 1 base from V and 7 from J; bases not matched to a gene: 6. Germline CDR1 reads SEHNR; CDR2 reads FQNEAQ (reference sequence). The CDR3 DNA reads as TGTGCCAGCAGCTTAGGGACTAGCTCGGATGAGCAGTACTTC. Its translation is CASSLGTSSDEQYF.

The rearrangement joins TRBV14 to TRBJ1-1; 9 bases map to TRBD1. J gave up 3 bases and V 6 bases, and 17 bases lay outside the gene matches. In germline, CDR1 is SGHDN, CDR2 FVKESK. The CDR3 covers 18 residues. The CDR3 DNA sequence: TGTGCCAGCAGAAGAATTCTACTCCGCCGGGACAGGGACACTGAAGCTTTCTTT. Translating gives CASRRILLRRDRDTEAFF.